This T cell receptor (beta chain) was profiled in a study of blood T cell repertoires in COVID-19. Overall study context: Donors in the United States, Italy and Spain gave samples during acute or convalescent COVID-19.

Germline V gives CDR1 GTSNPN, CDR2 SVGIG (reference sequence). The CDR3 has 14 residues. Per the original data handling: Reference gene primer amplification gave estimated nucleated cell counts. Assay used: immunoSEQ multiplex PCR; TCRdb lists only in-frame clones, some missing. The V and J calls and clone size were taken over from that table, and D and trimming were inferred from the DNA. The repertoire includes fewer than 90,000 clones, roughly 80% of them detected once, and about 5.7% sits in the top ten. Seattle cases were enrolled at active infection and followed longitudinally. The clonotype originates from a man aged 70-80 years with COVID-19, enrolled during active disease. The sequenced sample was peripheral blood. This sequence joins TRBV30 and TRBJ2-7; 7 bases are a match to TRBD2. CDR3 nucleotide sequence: TGTGCTTACGGACGAAGACTAGCAGTCCACGAGCAGTACTTC. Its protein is CAYGRRLAVHEQYF.